This TCR beta chain was captured by sequencing in a study of T cells in Graves' hyperthyroidism and ophthalmopathy. Study summary: The initial diagnosis was the point when peripheral blood was collected, ahead of any treatment.

This clonotype occurred many times. Its antigen is unknown. The authors obtained PBMCs from 10 ml of fresh peripheral blood. Findings of the study overall: Blood also carried most thyroid clonotypes expanded above 0.001. Progression to ophthalmopathy was predicted a median of 6.5 months early.

Authors of the study amplified TCR beta CDR3 regions from RNA transcripts. TCR CDR3 underwent first-round RT-PCR with the HTBI primer set. Each CDR3 protein gets one entry after TCRdb re-called the multiplex PCR reads with MiXCR. In the table there are under 300,000 distinct CDR3 sequences, less than 30% of which are singletons. The length of the CDR3 is 15 residues. With 3 bases removed from V and 4 bases from J, the gap between germline ends came to 12 bases. The germline V gene has CDR1 KGHDR and CDR2 SFDVKD. The specimen sequenced was blood. This chain uses TRBV24-1 with TRBJ1-5; D is perhaps TRBD1 (6 bases). The sequence was collected from a man in his forties or fifties with Graves' hyperthyroidism that later progressed to Graves' ophthalmopathy. CDR3 protein: CATSDPGVGNQPQHF. CDR3 DNA: TGTGCCACCAGTGATCCAGGGGTTGGAAATCAGCCCCAGCATTTT.